This T cell receptor beta chain was identified during a study of CD8 T cells in Susac syndrome. Germline V gives CDR1 SNHLY, CDR2 FYNNEI. The CDR3 is made up of 13 amino acids. J was trimmed by 1 base and V by 8 bases; bases with no gene match: 4. The RNA input was about 0.5 to 1 ug, and it was reverse transcribed with random hexamers. Amplification of TCR beta CDR3 used immunoSEQ multiplex PCR across 54 Vbeta and 13 Jbeta. TCRdb reprocessed the immunoSEQ multiplex PCR reads with MiXCR, giving one entry per CDR3 protein. The table includes roughly 200,000 distinct CDR3 sequences, approximately 95% detected once.

The sequence came from a human donor with multiple sclerosis. Material for sequencing was CD4+ T cells from PBMCs. The chain combines TRBV2 with TRBJ1-2; 7 bases are shared with TRBD1. Written as DNA, the CDR3 is TGTGCCAGCGGGGGGGACAGTAACTATGGCTACACCTTC. This sequence encodes CASGGDSNYGYTF.